This TCR beta chain comes out of a study of shared clonotypes between healthy human individuals. Study-wide results and limits: Naive CD4 clonotypes overlapped across a handful of donors at around 4.7%.

Repertoires were generated with immunoSEQ multiplex PCR, while TCRdb's copy carries only in-frame clones and drops some. This table holds more than 1 million clones, about 84% found once. The CDR3 is made up of 14 amino acids. V dropped 5 bases and J dropped 11 bases, with 21 bases sitting between them. Germline V gene lookup returns CDR1 SEHNR and CDR2 FQNEAQ (reference sequence). This clone appeared a few times. The antigen remains undetermined. The TCR originated in a man between 18 and 35 years old in good health. Some clones in this sample may be carry-over from other donors' samples. Sequenced input: memory CD4+ T cells from PBMCs. Subset given: CD45RA-negative fraction. The chain combines TRBV7-9 with TRBJ1-1, with a tentative D call TRBD1 (6 bases). The chain's CDR3 is CASSKQGAGPRAFF. The CDR3 DNA sequence: TGTGCCAGCAGCAAACAGGGTGCGGGGCCGAGGGCTTTCTTT.